The rows below give T cell receptor beta chains drawn from one sample of a study of blood T cell repertoires in COVID-19. Sequenced by immunoSEQ multiplex PCR; TCRdb stores in-frame clones only, minus some. The table shows 300,000 to 450,000 clones, with 87% occurring only once. Sample: PBMCs or T cells enriched from blood (not recorded which). The receptors shown here come from a man between 25 and 39 years old who had recovered from COVID-19. Both conserved end residues are part of each CDR3. Each record gives: J gene, D gene, V gene, clone size, CDR3 protein, CDR3 DNA. The D gene is left open where the match is weak. Rows may omit the clone size; those that give it use once, few, many or a size class.

TRBJ1-1,TRBD1,TRBV7-3,NA,CASSLNPGGTEAFF,TGTGCCAGCAGCTTAAACCCAGGGGGCACTGAAGCTTTCTTT
TRBJ2-2,TRBD1,TRBV7-9,few,CASSLPGQGASGELFF,TGTGCCAGCAGCTTGCCGGGACAGGGGGCCTCCGGGGAGCTGTTTTTT
TRBJ1-1,NA,TRBV18,once,CASSPLVGDTEAFF,TGTGCCAGCTCACCACTTGTCGGGGACACTGAAGCTTTCTTT
TRBJ1-1,TRBD1,TRBV4-3,NA,CASRFRGRADLNTEAFF,TGCGCCAGCCGCTTTAGGGGGCGCGCGGACCTGAACACTGAAGCTTTCTTT
TRBJ1-2,NA,TRBV7-2,NA,CASSSRGTNYGYTF,TGTGCCAGCAGTTCCCGGGGAACCAACTATGGCTACACCTTC
TRBJ2-7,TRBD2,TRBV4-1,NA,CASSQVRGYEQYF,TGCGCCAGCAGCCAAGTGCGGGGGTACGAGCAGTACTTC
TRBJ1-6,TRBD1,TRBV7-2,NA,CASSPGQLNSPLHF,TGTGCCAGCAGCCCGGGACAGCTTAATTCACCCCTCCACTTT
TRBJ1-4,TRBD1,TRBV30,NA,CAWSGGQGAFEKLFF,TGTGCCTGGAGTGGGGGACAGGGGGCATTTGAAAAACTGTTTTTT
TRBJ2-7,NA,TRBV15,NA,CATSRTVGLRYEQYF,TGTGCCACCAGCAGAACCGTGGGACTTCGCTACGAGCAGTACTTC
TRBJ2-2,TRBD1,TRBV12-5,NA,CASGNGQGTGELFF,TGTGCTAGTGGCAATGGACAGGGCACCGGGGAGCTGTTTTTT
TRBJ1-1,NA,TRBV2,NA,CASSEAAGNTEAFF,TGTGCCAGCAGTGAAGCCGCAGGGAACACTGAAGCTTTCTTT
TRBJ1-6,NA,TRBV27,once,CASSLVEGAYNSPLHF,TGTGCCAGCAGTTTGGTAGAGGGTGCCTATAATTCACCCCTCCACTTT
TRBJ2-7,NA,TRBV9,NA,CASSVGQGIYEQYF,TGTGCCAGCAGCGTAGGGCAGGGGATCTACGAGCAGTACTTC
TRBJ2-5,TRBD1,TRBV10-3,NA,CAISEPKGQGAQETQYF,TGTGCCATCAGTGAGCCCAAGGGACAGGGGGCCCAAGAGACCCAGTACTTC
TRBJ1-2,TRBD1,TRBV18,NA,CASSPARGQGYTF,TGTGCCAGCTCACCCGCGAGGGGGCAGGGCTACACCTTC
TRBJ2-3,NA,TRBV9,NA,CASSSQRVTDTQYF,TGTGCCAGCAGCTCCCAGCGAGTCACAGATACGCAGTATTTT
TRBJ2-3,NA,TRBV12-5,NA,CASGLIPDTQYF,TGTGCTAGTGGTTTGATCCCGGATACGCAGTATTTT
TRBJ1-6,NA,TRBV9,NA,CASSAAGVNSPLHF,TGTGCCAGCAGCGCGGCAGGGGTCAATTCACCCCTCCACTTT
TRBJ1-4,NA,TRBV29-1,NA,CSAKGGDLGANEKLFF,TGCAGCGCCAAAGGGGGGGATCTCGGGGCTAATGAAAAACTGTTTTTT
TRBJ2-3,TRBD2,TRBV2,NA,CASSVSGGLTDTQYF,TGTGCCAGCAGCGTTAGCGGGGGGTTGACAGATACGCAGTATTTT
TRBJ2-6,NA,TRBV13,NA,CASSLQGSGANVLTF,TGTGCCAGCAGCTTACAGGGCTCCGGGGCCAACGTCCTGACTTTC
TRBJ1-1,NA,TRBV12-3/TRBV12-4,NA,CASRGPWNTEAFF,TGTGCCAGCAGGGGCCCATGGAACACTGAAGCTTTCTTT
TRBJ1-1,TRBD1,TRBV3-1/TRBV3-2,NA,CASSPRDRGYIEAFF,TGTGCCAGCAGCCCCCGGGACAGGGGATATATTGAAGCTTTCTTT
TRBJ1-1,TRBD1,TRBV7-9,NA,CASSFWGQVTEAFF,TGTGCCAGCAGCTTTTGGGGACAGGTAACTGAAGCTTTCTTT
TRBJ1-5,NA,TRBV19,NA,CASRPAGERNQPQHF,TGTGCCAGTAGACCTGCCGGGGAGCGCAATCAGCCCCAGCATTTT
TRBJ2-3,NA,TRBV2,NA,CASRRREAPTDTQYF,TGTGCCAGCCGGAGGAGGGAGGCCCCCACAGATACGCAGTATTTT
TRBJ2-2,TRBD1,TRBV15,once,CATSNSGFRGLDGELFF,TGTGCCACCAGCAACTCCGGTTTCAGGGGGCTCGACGGGGAGCTGTTTTTT
TRBJ2-6,TRBD1,TRBV7-9,NA,CASSVTQGATGANVLTF,TGTGCCAGCAGCGTCACTCAGGGGGCGACTGGGGCCAACGTCCTGACTTTC
TRBJ2-7,NA,TRBV27,NA,CASIPMGGGGGEQYF,TGTGCCAGCATTCCAATGGGGGGGGGCGGCGGCGAGCAGTACTTC
TRBJ1-5,TRBD1,TRBV6-6,NA,CASTPQRQGGQPQHF,TGTGCCAGCACCCCACAAAGACAGGGGGGACAGCCCCAGCATTTT
TRBJ2-2,TRBD2,TRBV3-1/TRBV3-2,once,CASSPGVGSGGPGGELFF,TGTGCCAGCAGCCCCGGGGTTGGTAGCGGGGGCCCCGGCGGGGAGCTGTTTTTT
TRBJ1-3,NA,TRBV4-1,NA,CASSQDSRPHSGNTIYF,TGCGCCAGCAGCCAAGATTCCAGGCCCCACTCTGGAAACACCATATATTTT